This T cell receptor beta chain was recovered during a study of T cells after yellow fever vaccination. Points from the study as a whole: Compared with primary, the secondary response was weaker and peaked at day 5, not 15. Post-booster reappearance was seen for most primary-vaccination clones (around 96% CD4, around 88% CD8).

Generation of TCR cDNA used 5'RACE template switching (which added a universal primer site and UMIs). MiXCR, run by TCRdb on the 5' RACE reads, gives a single entry per CDR3 protein. The sample carries some 400,000 distinct CDR3 sequences, about 19% recorded once. On this clonotype itself: Its specificity is unknown.

The CDR3 length is 16 residues. Germline V gene sequence: CDR1 LGHNA, CDR2 YNFKEQ. The V end lost 1 base, the J end lost 5 bases, and 17 bases lay between the germline ends. This chain links TRBV4-2 with TRBJ2-5, with a possible D match to TRBD2 (6 bases). Sequences were derived from PBMCs, sampled before the yellow fever booster vaccination. The origin of this receptor is a man younger than 30 who received the YFV17D yellow fever vaccine. The CDR3 bases are TGTGCCAGCAGCCAAGTTGAAAAGGGCCGGGAGGAGACCCAGTACTTC. Encoded protein: CASSQVEKGREETQYF.